These 4 T cell receptor beta chains were all obtained from the same sample, sequenced in a study of blood T cell repertoires in COVID-19. This table comes from immunoSEQ multiplex PCR, and its TCRdb copy is limited to in-frame clones, with some not included. The sample shows roughly 400,000 clones, about nine tenths of them seen only once. Sequencing used PBMCs or T cells enriched from blood (not recorded which). The source of these receptors is a woman aged 25 to 39 who had recovered from COVID-19.

Notes on this clone: Other DNA sequences from this sample encode an identical CDR3 as well. The rearrangement uses TRBV18 and TRBJ2-7; 7 positions match TRBD1. CDR1 is KGHSH and CDR2 is LQKENI in the germline V gene. The CDR3 consists of 14 residues. Trimming took 3 bases from V and 4 from J; bases not matched to a gene: 6. As DNA, the CDR3 is TGTGCCAGCTCACCGTTAGACAGGGCTTACGAGCAGTACTTC. Its protein is CASSPLDRAYEQYF.

The rearrangement links TRBV24-1 to TRBJ2-3; 9 bases line up with TRBD1. Per the germline V gene, CDR1 is KGHDR and CDR2 is SFDVKD. The trim removed 9 bases at V and 3 bases at J, leaving 9 bases unmatched. The length of the CDR3 is 15 residues. CDR3 region: CATAETGGPTDTQYF. Here the CDR3 DNA reads TGTGCCACCGCGGAAACAGGGGGCCCGACAGATACGCAGTATTTT.

This sequence joins TRBV18 and TRBJ2-3, with D tentatively TRBD1 (6 bases). The germline V and J ends were trimmed by 2 bases and 3 bases, with 15 bases remaining between them. The V gene's germline CDR1 is KGHSH and CDR2 LQKENI. The CDR3 has 16 amino acids. For the CDR3, the DNA is TGTGCCAGCTCACCATTACCAGGGGATGCGACAGATACGCAGTATTTT. Translated: CASSPLPGDATDTQYF. The full variable domain, its missing parts supplied by reference TRBV18 and TRBJ2-3, is NAGVMQNPRHLVRRRGQEARLRCSPMKGHSHVYWYRQLPEEGLKFMVYLQKENIIDESGMPKERFSAEFPKEGPSILRIQQVVRGDSAAYFCASSPLPGDATDTQYFGPGTRLTVL.

V is TRBV12-5 and J is TRBJ1-2; 10 bases are shared with TRBD1. The trim removed 0 bases at V and 8 bases at J, leaving 18 bases unmatched. Germline V gives CDR1 LGHNT, CDR2 FRNRAP. This CDR3 is built from 19 residues. CDR3 residues: CASGLVRWGETGGSVGYTF. In nucleotides, the CDR3 is TGTGCTAGTGGTTTGGTACGTTGGGGCGAGACAGGGGGCTCCGTAGGCTACACCTTC. The variable domain in full, with the rest retrieved from reference TRBV12-5 and TRBJ1-2, is DARVTQTPRHKVTEMGQEVTMRCQPILGHNTVFWYRQTMMQGLELLAYFRNRAPLDDSGMPKDRFSAEMPDATLATLKIQPSEPRDSAVYFCASGLVRWGETGGSVGYTFGSGTRLTVV.